This TCR beta chain was identified in a study of cytomegalovirus exposure and HLA in healthy donors. The CDR3 sequence is 15 residues long. CDR1 is SGHDT and CDR2 is YYEEEE in the germline V gene. V lost 2 bases and J lost 0, with 9 bases in between. PCR amplification relied on 60 Vbeta primers (plus 13 Jbeta primers). Produced via immunoSEQ multiplex PCR; TCRdb's table is partial and in-frame only. This table has about 170,000 clones, around 84% appearing once. The specimen was PBMCs. The V gene is TRBV5-6, the J gene TRBJ2-1; no reliable D call. The sequence was obtained from a man under 40 in good health and CMV-seropositive. The chain's CDR3 is CASSFVAASYNEQFF. The DNA for the CDR3 is TGTGCCAGCAGCTTTGTGGCGGCCTCCTACAATGAGCAGTTCTTC.